The 5 T cell receptor beta chains listed next were all sequenced from one sample in a study of human T cells and chemical hapten exposure. Unfractionated whole blood was the source from which total RNA was extracted. TCRdb independently ran MiXCR on the 5' RACE reads; one entry per CDR3 protein. The sample consists of 130,000 or so distinct CDR3 sequences, around 4% of them appearing once. The receptors stem from a female donor in good health.

This clonotype was observed at least ten times. The CDR3 here is CASSSSTGTNYGYTF. The CDR3 nucleotides read TGTGCCAGCTCATCTTCGACAGGGACCAACTATGGCTACACCTTC. V and J are TRBV18 and TRBJ1-2; 7 nucleotides align to TRBD1. V was pared by 5 bases and J by 2 bases, with 8 bases of the junction left unmatched. There are 15 residues in the CDR3. Per germline, CDR1 KGHSH and CDR2 LQKENI.

The sample holds a few counts of this clonotype. The gene calls are TRBV9 and TRBJ2-1; TRBD2 agrees at 8 bases. Germline CDR1 is SGDLS and CDR2 is YYNGEE. Unmatched junction bases numbered 15, after V lost 4 bases and J lost 0 bases. The CDR3 has 19 amino acids. CDR3: CASSFPGAGGRTSYNEQFF. In DNA form, the CDR3 reads TGTGCCAGCAGCTTCCCAGGGGCGGGGGGTCGTACCTCCTACAATGAGCAGTTCTTC.

This clonotype came up many times. V and J are TRBV20-1 and TRBJ1-4, with TRBD1 as a possible D gene (5 bases). The CDR3 extends over 15 amino acids. V was trimmed by 0 bases and J by 8 bases, leaving 16 bases between them. Germline CDR1 is DFQATT and CDR2 is SNEGSKA (reference sequence). The CDR3 sequence is CSARDAAGIGEKLFF. CDR3 nucleotides: TGCAGTGCTAGAGACGCTGCAGGGATAGGAGAAAAACTGTTTTTT.

This clonotype was counted ten times or more. The rearrangement uses TRBV13 and TRBJ1-1, with TRBD1 matching over 9 bases. V shed 5 bases and J 0 bases; nucleotides not matched to a gene: 4. The germline V gene has CDR1 PRHDT and CDR2 FYEKMQ (reference sequence). The CDR3 extends over 15 amino acids. The DNA of the CDR3 is TGTGCCAGCAGCCGCGGGACAGGGATGAACACTGAAGCTTTCTTT. Protein sequence: CASSRGTGMNTEAFF.

The sample holds a few counts of this clonotype. The chain employs TRBV4-2 and TRBJ2-1, with 12 bases aligning to TRBD2. The CDR3 is 16 residues long. The V gene end was trimmed by 4 bases and the J gene end by 5 bases; junction bases not matched to a gene: 6. Germline V CDR1 and CDR2: LGHNA, YNFKEQ. CDR3 region: CASSPLAGGLDNEQFF. In DNA, the CDR3 is TGTGCCAGCAGCCCGCTAGCGGGGGGGCTTGACAATGAGCAGTTCTTC.